The clone carrying this T cell receptor beta chain was observed a few times. TCRdb's copy holds only in-frame clones and misses some; the assay was immunoSEQ multiplex PCR. Of tens of thousands of clones listed, approximately 75% are singletons. The sample originates from a study of blood T cell repertoires in COVID-19. Study context: Collection of acute and convalescent COVID-19 samples took place in the United States, Italy and Spain. T cells, B-cell-depleted T cells, or PBMCs supplied cDNA or gDNA.

CDR1 is MNHNS, CDR2 SASEGT, per germline. V dropped 0 bases and J dropped 7 bases, with 10 bases sitting between them. This CDR3 comprises 14 residues. Seattle participants joined during active infection and were tracked over time. Sample: peripheral blood. The receptor's source is a man in his fifties or sixties with COVID-19, enrolled during active disease. J is TRBJ2-1 and V is TRBV6-1; maybe TRBD1 (6 bases). The CDR3, as DNA: TGTGCCAGCAGTGAAGCGCAACAGGGAAATGAGCAGTTCTTC. This gives the protein CASSEAQQGNEQFF.